This T cell receptor beta chain comes out of a study of control samples from healthy donors and cancer patients. Sequenced by immunoSEQ multiplex PCR; TCRdb stores in-frame clones only, minus some. The table has 70,000 to 85,000 clones, around 83% seen once. This clone was seen a few times. Germline values: CDR1 SQVTM, CDR2 ANQGSEA. Trimming shortened V by 4 bases and J by 2 bases, and 9 bases separated the two germline ends. The CDR3 is 12 residues long. The sequence derives from a man aged 55 to 70 with head and neck cancer. The gene calls are TRBV29-1 and TRBJ2-7; TRBD1 is a possible D gene (6 bases). The material sequenced was PBMCs. The CDR3 nucleotides are TGCAGCGTTGGAGGGGGAACCTACGAGCAGTACTTC. It is translated as CSVGGGTYEQYF.